Below, 24 T cell receptor beta chains from the same sample are listed, as sequenced in a study of blood T cell repertoires in COVID-19. The data were produced by immunoSEQ multiplex PCR, yet TCRdb's version contains in-frame clones alone and is incomplete. Among over 150,000 clones, approximately 85% were seen once, and the ten largest hold 5% to 7.5%. The sample comprised PBMCs or T cells enriched from blood (not recorded which). The receptors originated from a man aged 40-49 years who had recovered from COVID-19.

This clone is a singleton in its sample. V usage is TRBV4-1 and J usage is TRBJ1-2; D remains ambiguous. From germline, CDR1 is MGHRA and CDR2 YSYEKL. V lost 1 base and J lost 5, with 5 bases in between. The CDR3 sequence is 12 residues long. The CDR3 is CASSQGLYGYTF. The CDR3 coding sequence is TGCGCCAGCAGCCAAGGTCTTTATGGCTACACCTTC.

In its sample, this clone was seen once. As DNA, the CDR3 is TGCGCCAGCAGCCAAGAGGAGAAAGCTAACTATGGCTACACCTTC. This codes for CASSQEEKANYGYTF. This chain joins TRBV4-1 and TRBJ1-2, with D unresolved. CDR1 and CDR2 (germline): MGHRA, YSYEKL. This CDR3 has 15 amino acids. V was shortened by 0 bases and J by 0 bases, with 8 bases between the two germline ends.

The rearrangement uses TRBV7-9 and TRBJ2-3; TRBD1 matches 7 bases. V gave up 5 bases and J gave up 3 bases; unmatched junction bases: 8. The germline gives CDR1 SEHNR, CDR2 FQNEAQ (reference sequence). CDR3 size: 15 residues. The CDR3 DNA reads TGTGCCAGCAGCCCAACAGGGGTCTCGACAGATACGCAGTATTTT. Protein: CASSPTGVSTDTQYF.

The V call is TRBV2, the J call TRBJ2-7; D is perhaps TRBD1 (5 bases). The V and J ends lost 6 bases and 3 bases respectively, with 12 bases between them. The V gene's germline CDR1 is SNHLY and CDR2 FYNNEI. The CDR3 totals 13 residues. CDR3 loop: CASSLDTDYEQYF. CDR3 DNA: TGTGCCAGCAGCCTGGACACTGACTACGAGCAGTACTTC. Full variable domain (missing parts from reference TRBV2 and TRBJ2-7): EPEVTQTPSHQVTQMGQEVILRCVPISNHLYFYWYRQILGQKVEFLVSFYNNEISEKSEIFDDQFSVERPDGSNFTLKIRSTKLEDSAMYFCASSLDTDYEQYFGPGTRLTVT.

This clone has just one count. The J gene is TRBJ1-2, the V gene TRBV6-5, with a weak D call TRBD1 (5 bases). Trimming stripped 6 bases from V and 8 bases from J, with 13 bases between. The germline V gene encodes CDR1 MNHEY and CDR2 SVGAGI. This CDR3 contains 12 residues. CDR3 nucleotide sequence: TGTGCCAGCAGGTCAGGGCCAAGGGGCTACACCTTC. Its protein product is CASRSGPRGYTF.

The CDR3 sequence is CASSLTSGLGETQYF. DNA for the CDR3: TGTGCCAGCAGCTTGACTAGCGGCCTTGGGGAGACCCAGTACTTC. The V call is TRBV5-4, the J call TRBJ2-5; 8 bases are shared with TRBD2. Germline CDR1 and CDR2: SGHNT and YYREEE (reference sequence). The CDR3 covers 15 residues. V dropped 1 base and J dropped 5; count of bases not matched to a gene: 7.

The rearrangement uses TRBV20-1 and TRBJ2-5, with 8 bases identical to TRBD2. The CDR3 is 17 amino acids. J gave up 3 bases and V 3 bases, and 15 bases lay outside the gene matches. CDR1 DFQATT and CDR2 SNEGSKA come from the germline V gene (reference sequence). The CDR3 sequence is CSASTLITGGPKETQYF. The CDR3 DNA is TGCAGTGCTAGTACCCTCATAACGGGGGGGCCAAAAGAGACCCAGTACTTC.

The J gene is TRBJ2-7, the V gene TRBV9; 7 bases are shared with TRBD2. V lost 0 bases, J lost 0 bases, and 3 bases stayed unmatched. Germline values: CDR1 SGDLS, CDR2 YYNGEE. The CDR3 totals 15 residues. The CDR3, as DNA: TGTGCCAGCAGCGTAGACACGGGAGGCTCCTACGAGCAGTACTTC. Encoded protein: CASSVDTGGSYEQYF.

This sequence joins TRBV11-3 and TRBJ1-2, with a possible D match to TRBD1 (5 bases). This CDR3 comprises 14 residues. From germline, CDR1 is SGHNT and CDR2 YENEEA. V lost 5 bases and J lost 5, with 15 bases in between. CDR3 DNA: TGTGCCAGCAGCCCCTCCTGGGGCGGATATGGCTACACCTTC. Amino acids: CASSPSWGGYGYTF.

The chain links TRBV7-9 to TRBJ2-7; a possible D gene is TRBD2 (7 bases). Germline-derived CDR1 and CDR2 are SEHNR and FQNEAQ (reference sequence). The CDR3 length is 16 residues. Trimming shortened V by 5 bases and J by 5 bases, and 22 bases separated the two germline ends. The CDR3 bases are TGTGCCAGCAGCCCACCTTCCGGGGGGCGAACCGACGAGCAGTACTTC. This encodes CASSPPSGGRTDEQYF.

This clone was recorded once. The chain joins TRBV9 to TRBJ2-7, with D tentatively TRBD1 (5 bases). The V gene's germline CDR1 is SGDLS and CDR2 YYNGEE. There are 15 residues in the CDR3. Trimming left V 1 base short and J 3 bases short, with 14 bases between. CDR3 in DNA: TGTGCCAGCAGCGTAAACCCAGGGCGCGTCTACGAGCAGTACTTC. This encodes CASSVNPGRVYEQYF.

This chain joins TRBV27 and TRBJ2-7; a weak D match, TRBD1 (6 bases). The CDR3 totals 15 residues. CDR1 and CDR2 from the germline V gene are MNHEY and SMNVEV (reference sequence). Trimming removed 7 bases from V and 3 bases from J, with 19 bases in between. Here the CDR3 DNA reads TGTGCCAGCACCCTCCCGAACAGGGATAACTACGAGCAGTACTTC. Translating it yields CASTLPNRDNYEQYF.

CDR3 nucleotides: TGTGCCACCCTAAGGGACTTGTCCTACAATGAGCAGTTCTTC. It yields the protein CATLRDLSYNEQFF. The V call is TRBV11-2, the J call TRBJ2-1, with a possible D match to TRBD2 (6 bases). CDR1 is SGHAT, CDR2 FQNNGV, per germline. CDR3 length equals 14 residues. The germline V and J ends were trimmed by 10 bases and 1 base, with 14 bases remaining between them.

This clone was observed a few times. V usage is TRBV5-8 and J usage is TRBJ1-1; 7 bases agree with TRBD1. CDR1 and CDR2 from the germline V gene are SGHTS and YDEGEE. V was clipped by 0 bases and J by 0 bases; unmatched bases: 11. The CDR3 has 18 residues. This CDR3 is CASSLGAGGWGMNTEAFF. The CDR3 nucleotides read TGTGCCAGCAGCTTGGGGGCAGGGGGATGGGGCATGAACACTGAAGCTTTCTTT.

V usage is TRBV3-1 (or the pseudogene TRBV3-2) and J usage is TRBJ2-7, with D hard to call. Germline CDR1 is LGHDT and CDR2 is YNNKEL (reference sequence). Trimming removed 4 bases at V and 3 bases at J, with 13 bases between. The CDR3 length is 14 residues. CDR3 loop: CASSPTSGYYEQYF. The CDR3 DNA is TGTGCCAGCAGCCCGACTTCGGGTTACTACGAGCAGTACTTC.

The rearrangement links TRBV25-1 to TRBJ2-5; 7 bases map to TRBD1. Germline trimming cut 5 bases from V and 5 bases from J; bases unmatched to any gene: 20. Per germline, CDR1 MGHDK and CDR2 SYGVNS. This CDR3 is 18 amino acids long. CDR3 bases: TGTGCCAGCAGTCTCACAGGGGCAGAAACTATCGAGCGGGAGACCCAGTACTTC. Translated: CASSLTGAETIERETQYF.

V is TRBV7-3 and J is TRBJ2-1; 11 positions agree with TRBD1. The CDR3 consists of 16 residues. V was pared by 5 bases and J by 9 bases, with 12 bases of the junction left unmatched. Germline-derived CDR1 and CDR2 are SGHTA and FQGTGA. The CDR3 nucleotides are TGTGCCAGCAGCATGGGTACCGGGACAGGGGGTAGTGAGCAGTTCTTC. Translated: CASSMGTGTGGSEQFF.

V usage is TRBV13 and J usage is TRBJ2-7; no reliable D call. The V gene lost 8 bases and the J gene lost 2 bases, with 16 bases spanning the gap. Germline V lookup: CDR1 PRHDT, CDR2 FYEKMQ (reference sequence). The CDR3 loop spans 14 amino acids. The chain's CDR3 is CASSESERAYEQYF. CDR3 in DNA: TGTGCCAGCTCCGAATCGGAACGGGCCTACGAGCAGTACTTC.

The rearrangement uses TRBV5-1 and TRBJ2-7; 9 bases agree with TRBD1. With V trimmed by 4 bases and J by 6 bases, 8 bases remained unmatched. CDR1 is SGHRS, CDR2 YFSETQ, per germline. The CDR3 loop spans 14 amino acids. The CDR3 DNA reads TGCGCCAGCAGCCCACAGACGACAGGGGGCGAGCAGTACTTC. This encodes CASSPQTTGGEQYF.

The DNA for the CDR3 is TGTGCCAGCAGCCAAGCAGGGGCCGACACCATATATTTT. Its protein is CASSQAGADTIYF. The chain carries TRBV4-2 and TRBJ1-3; TRBD1 is a possible D gene (6 bases). V gave up 1 base and J gave up 8 bases, with 9 bases separating them. The CDR3 totals 13 residues. CDR1 and CDR2 from the germline V gene are LGHNA and YNFKEQ.

The chain employs TRBV6-5 and TRBJ2-2, with 8 bases matching TRBD1. The V gene's germline CDR1 is MNHEY and CDR2 SVGAGI. The ends lost 2 bases at V and 3 bases at J; junction bases unmatched: 2. The CDR3 sequence is 15 residues long. CDR3 bases: TGTGCCAGCAGTTACCGACAGGGGCACACCGGGGAGCTGTTTTTT. Amino acid sequence: CASSYRQGHTGELFF.

The chain couples TRBV12-3 or TRBV12-4 to TRBJ1-5; the D is unclear. The CDR3 spans 13 residues. V shed 2 bases and J shed 6 bases, with 8 bases lying between them. The CDR3 reads CASSLSRGQPQHF. The CDR3 bases are TGTGCCAGCAGTTTATCGAGAGGTCAGCCCCAGCATTTT.

CDR3 residues: CASSFVTDNSPLHF. The CDR3 bases are TGTGCCAGCAGTTTTGTGACAGATAATTCACCCCTCCACTTT. This sequence joins TRBV27 and TRBJ1-6; possible D gene TRBD1, 5 bases. Trimming pared 3 bases from V and 5 bases from J, leaving 8 bases between. Per germline, CDR1 MNHEY and CDR2 SMNVEV (reference sequence). The CDR3 extends over 14 amino acids.

The chain is built from TRBV7-3 and TRBJ2-5; 12 bases agree with TRBD1. There are 15 residues in the CDR3. CDR1 is SGHTA and CDR2 is FQGTGA in the germline V gene. V lost 5 bases to trimming and J lost 4 bases; unmatched junction nucleotides: 5. The CDR3 protein is CASSAGQGARETQYF. DNA for the CDR3: TGTGCCAGCAGCGCGGGACAGGGGGCCCGAGAGACCCAGTACTTC.